The 9 T cell receptor beta chains below all came from one sample that was sequenced in a study of spatial heterogeneity in lung cancer. In TCRdb, the 5' RACE reads were re-called with MiXCR into one record per CDR3 protein. The table has around 110,000 distinct CDR3 sequences, 9% to 15% seen once. Documented time point: blood at routine non-recurrence follow-up after resection. Material for sequencing was whole RNA from tumor, nontumor lung or frozen PBMC, left unsorted. Sequencing was performed on PBMCs, taken at follow-up. The receptors originated from a male donor with early-stage non-small cell lung cancer.

There are a few counts of this clonotype. The rearrangement uses TRBV20-1 and TRBJ2-3, with TRBD1 as a possible D gene (6 bases). With 6 bases removed from V and 2 bases from J, the gap between germline ends came to 18 bases. CDR1 and CDR2 (germline): DFQATT, SNEGSKA (reference sequence). The CDR3 contains 15 residues. In nucleotides, the CDR3 is TGCAGTGCGACGATCGCGGACAGCTTCACAGATACGCAGTATTTT. Translated: CSATIADSFTDTQYF.

As DNA, the CDR3 is TGTGCCAGCCGTGGGCGGGGAAGGTCGACAGATACGCAGTATTTT. It codes for CASRGRGRSTDTQYF. V is TRBV19 and J is TRBJ2-3; D perhaps matches TRBD2 (6 bases). The V gene lost 9 bases and the J gene lost 3 bases, with 19 bases spanning the gap. This CDR3 has 15 amino acids. CDR1 is LNHDA, CDR2 SQIVND, per germline (reference sequence).

This clonotype occurred a few times. The gene calls are TRBV9 and TRBJ1-1; D perhaps matches TRBD1 (6 bases). Trimming took off 0 bases at V and 6 bases at J, with 9 bases between the two ends. Germline CDR1 is SGDLS and CDR2 is YYNGEE. This CDR3 comprises 13 residues. CDR3 region: CASSVDRAAEAFF. CDR3 nucleotides: TGTGCCAGCAGCGTAGACAGGGCTGCTGAAGCTTTCTTT. The full variable domain, rest sourced from reference TRBV9 and TRBJ1-1, is DSGVTQTPKHLITATGQRVTLRCSPRSGDLSVYWYQQSLDQGLQFLIQYYNGEERAKGNILERFSAQQFPDLHSELNLSSLELGDSALYFCASSVDRAAEAFFGQGTRLTVV.

This rearrangement joins TRBV20-1 to TRBJ2-2; D is unclear. This CDR3 is 15 amino acids long. With 5 bases removed from V and 0 bases from J, the gap between germline ends came to 13 bases. Germline values: CDR1 DFQATT, CDR2 SNEGSKA (reference sequence). CDR3 in DNA: TGCAGTGCTTCGAAGGGCACCCCGAACACCGGGGAGCTGTTTTTT. Amino acid sequence: CSASKGTPNTGELFF.

CDR3 amino acids: CASTRTGTVNEKLFF. The CDR3 region has the DNA TGTGCCAGCACCCGAACCGGGACAGTAAATGAAAAACTGTTTTTT. J is TRBJ1-4 and V is TRBV6-5; TRBD1 agrees at 7 bases. The CDR3 contains 15 residues. V lost 7 bases to trimming and J lost 5 bases; unmatched junction nucleotides: 10. The germline V gene has CDR1 MNHEY and CDR2 SVGAGI.

This clonotype was seen ten or more times. This chain connects TRBV5-1 to TRBJ2-3, with unresolved D. The CDR3 sequence is 11 residues long. With 0 bases removed from V and 5 bases from J, the gap between germline ends came to 1 base. Germline CDR1 reads SGHRS; CDR2 reads YFSETQ. The CDR3, as DNA: TGCGCCAGCAGCTTGGAAGATACGCAGTATTTT. Residues: CASSLEDTQYF.

V gene TRBV10-2 combines with J gene TRBJ2-1; 9 positions agree with TRBD2. The CDR3 covers 16 residues. Per the germline V gene, CDR1 is WSHSY and CDR2 is SAAADI. J was trimmed by 0 bases and V by 6 bases; bases with no gene match: 6. This CDR3 is CASRGGGATSYNEQFF. The CDR3 DNA sequence: TGCGCCAGCAGGGGCGGGGGGGCCACCTCCTACAATGAGCAGTTCTTC.

The table lists this clonotype with many counts. The gene calls are TRBV2 and TRBJ1-1; D is unresolved. From germline, CDR1 is SNHLY and CDR2 FYNNEI. This CDR3 contains 12 residues. CDR3 protein: CACGVPNTEAFF. DNA for the CDR3: TGTGCTTGTGGGGTCCCGAACACTGAAGCTTTCTTT.

This clonotype showed up many times. V is TRBV28 and J is TRBJ2-3; TRBD1 agrees at 7 bases. The germline V gene encodes CDR1 MDHEN and CDR2 SYDVKM. Trimming at V came to 3 bases and at J to 1 base, leaving 1 base not matched to a gene. The CDR3 spans 14 residues. CDR3 amino acids: CASSFDRGTDTQYF. CDR3 bases: TGTGCCAGCAGTTTCGACAGGGGCACAGATACGCAGTATTTT.